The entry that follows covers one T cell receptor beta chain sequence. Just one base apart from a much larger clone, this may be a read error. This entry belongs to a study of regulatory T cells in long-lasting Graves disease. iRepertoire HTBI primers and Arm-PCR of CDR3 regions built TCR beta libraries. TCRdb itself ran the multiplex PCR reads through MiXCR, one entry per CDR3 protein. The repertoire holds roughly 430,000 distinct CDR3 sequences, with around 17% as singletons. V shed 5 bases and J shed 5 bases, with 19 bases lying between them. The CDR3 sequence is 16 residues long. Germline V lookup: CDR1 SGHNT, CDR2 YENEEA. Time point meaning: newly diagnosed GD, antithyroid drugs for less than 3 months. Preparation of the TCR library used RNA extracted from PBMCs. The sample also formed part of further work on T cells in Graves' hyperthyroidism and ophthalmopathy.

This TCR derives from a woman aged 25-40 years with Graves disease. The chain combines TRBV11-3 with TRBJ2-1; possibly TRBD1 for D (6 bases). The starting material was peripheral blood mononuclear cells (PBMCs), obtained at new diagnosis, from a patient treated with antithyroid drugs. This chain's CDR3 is CASSLRTALGNNEQFF. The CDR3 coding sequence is TGTGCCAGCAGCCTCCGGACAGCCCTTGGCAACAATGAGCAGTTCTTC.